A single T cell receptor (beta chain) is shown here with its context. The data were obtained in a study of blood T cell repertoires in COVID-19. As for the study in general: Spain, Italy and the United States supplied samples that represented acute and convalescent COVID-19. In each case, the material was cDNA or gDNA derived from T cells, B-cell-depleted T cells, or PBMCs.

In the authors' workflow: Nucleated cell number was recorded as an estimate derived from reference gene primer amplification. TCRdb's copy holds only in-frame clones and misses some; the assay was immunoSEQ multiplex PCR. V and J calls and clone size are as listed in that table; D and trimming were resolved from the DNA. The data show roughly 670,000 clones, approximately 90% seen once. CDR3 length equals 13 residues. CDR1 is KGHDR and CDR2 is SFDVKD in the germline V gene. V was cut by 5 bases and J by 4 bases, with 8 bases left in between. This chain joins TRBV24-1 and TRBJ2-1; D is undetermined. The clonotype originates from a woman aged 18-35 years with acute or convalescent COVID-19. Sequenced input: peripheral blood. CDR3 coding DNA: TGTGCCACCAGTGTAGATACTTACAATGAGCAGTTCTTC. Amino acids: CATSVDTYNEQFF.